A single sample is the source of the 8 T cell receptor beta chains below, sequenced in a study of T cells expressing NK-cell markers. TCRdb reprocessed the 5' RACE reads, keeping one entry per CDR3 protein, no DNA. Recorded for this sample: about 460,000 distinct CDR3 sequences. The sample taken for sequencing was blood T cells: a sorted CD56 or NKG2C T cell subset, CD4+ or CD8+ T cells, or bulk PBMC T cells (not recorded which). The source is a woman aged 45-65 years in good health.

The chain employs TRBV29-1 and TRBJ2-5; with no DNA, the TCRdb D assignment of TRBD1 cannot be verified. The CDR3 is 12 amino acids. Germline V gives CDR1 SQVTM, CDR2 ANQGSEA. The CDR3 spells CSAGTGAETQYF. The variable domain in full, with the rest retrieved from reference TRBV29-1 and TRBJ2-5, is SAVISQKPSRDICQRGTSLTIQCQVDSQVTMMFWYRQQPGQSLTLIATANQGSEATYESGFVIDKFPISRPNLTFSTLTVSNMSPEDSSIYLCSAGTGAETQYFGPGTRLLVL.

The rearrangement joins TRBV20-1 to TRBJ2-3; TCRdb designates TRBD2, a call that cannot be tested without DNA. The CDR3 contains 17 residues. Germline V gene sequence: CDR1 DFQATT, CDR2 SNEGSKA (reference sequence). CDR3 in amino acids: CSAIGRLASGMTDTQYF.

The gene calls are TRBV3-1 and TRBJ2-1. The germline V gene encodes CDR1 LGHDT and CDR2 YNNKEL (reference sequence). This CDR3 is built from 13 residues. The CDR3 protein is CASSQEVGSEQFF.

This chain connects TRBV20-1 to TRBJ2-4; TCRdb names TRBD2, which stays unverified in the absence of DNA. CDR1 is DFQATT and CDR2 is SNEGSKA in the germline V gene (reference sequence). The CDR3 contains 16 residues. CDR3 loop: CSAISRESLAKNIQYF.

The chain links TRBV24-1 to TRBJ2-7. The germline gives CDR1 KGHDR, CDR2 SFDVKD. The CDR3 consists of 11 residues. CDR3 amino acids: CATSEFEKQYF.

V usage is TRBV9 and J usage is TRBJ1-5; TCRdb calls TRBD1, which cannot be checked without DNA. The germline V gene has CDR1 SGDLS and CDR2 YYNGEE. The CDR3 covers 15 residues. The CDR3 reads CASSAGQGAQQPQHF.

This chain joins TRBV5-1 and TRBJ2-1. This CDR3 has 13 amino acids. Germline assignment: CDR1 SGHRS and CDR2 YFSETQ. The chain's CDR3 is CASSLEGLQEQFF. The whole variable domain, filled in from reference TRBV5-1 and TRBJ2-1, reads KAGVTQTPRYLIKTRGQQVTLSCSPISGHRSVSWYQQTPGQGLQFLFEYFSETQRNKGNFPGRFSGRQFSNSRSEMNVSTLELGDSALYLCASSLEGLQEQFFGPGTRLTVL.

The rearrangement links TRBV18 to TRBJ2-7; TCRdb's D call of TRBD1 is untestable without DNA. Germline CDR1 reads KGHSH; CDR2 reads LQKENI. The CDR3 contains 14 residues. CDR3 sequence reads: CASSPLDNSYEQYF. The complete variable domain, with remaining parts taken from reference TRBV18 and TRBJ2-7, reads NAGVMQNPRHLVRRRGQEARLRCSPMKGHSHVYWYRQLPEEGLKFMVYLQKENIIDESGMPKERFSAEFPKEGPSILRIQQVVRGDSAAYFCASSPLDNSYEQYFGPGTRLTVT.